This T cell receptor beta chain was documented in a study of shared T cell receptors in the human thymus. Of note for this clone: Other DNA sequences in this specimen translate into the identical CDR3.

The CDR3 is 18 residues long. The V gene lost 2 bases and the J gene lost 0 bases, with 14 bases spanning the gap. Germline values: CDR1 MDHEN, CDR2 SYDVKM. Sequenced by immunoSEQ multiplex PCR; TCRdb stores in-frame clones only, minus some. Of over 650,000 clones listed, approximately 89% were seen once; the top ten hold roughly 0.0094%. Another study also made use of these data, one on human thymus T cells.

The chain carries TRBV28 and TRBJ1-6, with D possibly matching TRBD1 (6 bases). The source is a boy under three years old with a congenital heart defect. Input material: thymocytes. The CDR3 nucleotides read TGTGCCAGCAGTTTACCGCGGACAGAGAGCTCCTATAATTCACCCCTCCACTTT. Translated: CASSLPRTESSYNSPLHF.